The following is a TCR beta chain sequence with its context. The antigen remains undetermined. The entry originates in a study of graft-versus-host responses after intestinal transplantation. Study context: Recipients received multivisceral, liver-intestinal, or isolated intestinal transplants. Anti-thymocyte globulin induction was given to all recipients, followed by tacrolimus and steroids for approximately three years. Study-level points and caveats: In recipient marrow, GvH clones were found, and some appeared first in ileum or blood.

The assay was immunoSEQ multiplex PCR, and TCRdb's table has in-frame clones only and misses some. This table has 90,000 to 130,000 clones, 90% to 95% appearing once. The sample here was unstimulated CD8+ T cells sorted from spleen or lymph node cells, taken before transplant. This clonotype was sampled from a human donor who was the organ donor for an intestinal transplant.

The DNA of the CDR3 is TGCAGTGCTAGATACAATGAGCAGTTCTTC. It codes for CSARYNEQFF. This chain connects TRBV20-1 to TRBJ2-1; no clear D gene. The length of the CDR3 is 10 residues. Germline CDR1 reads DFQATT; CDR2 reads SNEGSKA (reference sequence). V shed 2 bases and J shed 4 bases, with 0 bases lying between them.